This T cell receptor beta chain emerged from a study of blood T cell repertoires in COVID-19. About the study: Researchers got acute and convalescent COVID-19 samples from the United States, Italy and Spain. In each case, the material was cDNA or gDNA derived from T cells, B-cell-depleted T cells, or PBMCs.

Methods used by the authors: Amplification from reference gene primers served as the basis for estimated nucleated cell counts. Libraries were prepared by immunoSEQ multiplex PCR; TCRdb keeps only in-frame clonotypes and omits some of them. V, J and clone size are taken as reported in that table, and D and trimming were inferred from the DNA itself. The sample has about 180,000 clones; approximately 85% are singletons. V gave up 3 bases and J gave up 0 bases; unmatched junction bases: 7. This CDR3 has 16 residues. Germline V gene data show CDR1 as MNHEY and CDR2 as SVGEGT. This chain uses TRBV6-2 or TRBV6-3 with TRBJ1-1; 7 positions match TRBD1. This receptor was taken from a human donor with active or convalescent COVID-19. The donor label of this sample is uncertain. Input material: peripheral blood. CDR3 sequence: CASSYWDSLMNTEAFF. CDR3 DNA: TGTGCCAGCAGTTATTGGGACAGCCTCATGAACACTGAAGCTTTCTTT.